This TCR beta chain was retrieved from a study of blood T cells in healthy people across ages. This CDR3 has 12 residues. Germline lookup yields CDR1 SQVTM and CDR2 ANQGSEA. V lost 3 bases and J 4 bases, leaving 9 bases between the germline ends. Then a second PCR, running roughly 7 to 11 cycles, was carried out with a sample-barcoded 5' primer and a J-beta primer mix. MiXCR was run by TCRdb on the 5' RACE reads, yielding one entry per CDR3 protein. There are fewer than 800,000 distinct CDR3 sequences in the sample; 25% occur only once, and under 10% lies in the top ten. These data were likewise used in another study, on T cells of mothers and their children.

The sequenced sample consisted of blood. The source is a boy aged 10-17 years in good health. The rearrangement joins TRBV29-1 to TRBJ2-5; the D is unclear. CDR3 sequence reads: CSVDEGRETQYF. CDR3 coding DNA: TGCAGCGTTGACGAAGGTAGAGAGACCCAGTACTTC.